This TCR beta chain was captured in a study of breast tumors, draining lymph nodes, adjacent tissues. Germline V CDR1 and CDR2: SEHNR, FQNEAQ (reference sequence). The V gene lost 0 bases and the J gene lost 4 bases, with 5 bases spanning the gap. CDR3 length: 13 residues. Axillary draining lymph nodes of breast cancer patients supplied the node samples. This clonotype was recorded at least ten times. Its antigen remains unidentified. MiXCR was run by TCRdb on the multiplex PCR reads, yielding one entry per CDR3 protein. The top ten hold 2.5% to 3% of the sample, which has around 150,000 distinct CDR3 sequences, 20% to 25% seen once. Overall study results and limits: The data were judged consistent with most tumor T cells coming from lymph node and expanding in tumor. Tumor TCR diversity was below lymph nodes but above nontumor tissue. Data only fit, rather than demonstrated, lymph node origin of most tumor T cells.

The receptor's source is a female donor with breast cancer. Some clones in this sample may be carry-over from other donors' samples. The V gene is TRBV7-9, the J gene TRBJ2-3; D uncertain. Sequences were obtained from axillary lymph node tissue. CDR3 sequence reads: CASSLAGSDTQYF. CDR3 nucleotides: TGTGCCAGCAGCTTAGCAGGGTCAGATACGCAGTATTTT.